This is a list of T cell receptor beta chains from one sample in a study of CD8 T cells in Susac syndrome. Each CDR3 protein gets one entry after TCRdb re-called the immunoSEQ multiplex PCR reads with MiXCR. The sample consists of about 140,000 distinct CDR3 sequences, approximately 95% of them appearing once. Sequencing was carried out using CD4+ T cells from PBMCs. The receptor source for this set is a human donor with Susac syndrome. CDR3s include the opening cysteine and the closing phenylalanine or tryptophan. D genes are given only for firm matches. Some rows have no size entry. The others give once, few or many, or a class for an expanded clone.

clone_size j_call d_call v_call cdr3_aa cdr3_nt
- TRBJ2-1 TRBD1 TRBV7-9 CASSGRVATGRNEQFF TGTGCCAGCAGCGGACGGGTCGCGACAGGGCGGAATGAGCAGTTCTTC
- TRBJ1-4 - TRBV27 CASSLRRGGKLFF TGTGCCAGCAGTTTACGCAGGGGCGGTAAACTGTTTTTT
- TRBJ1-1 - TRBV19 CASSRTFGGRFNTEAFF TGTGCCAGTAGTCGCACCTTTGGGGGGCGCTTCAACACTGAAGCTTTCTTT
- TRBJ2-1 - TRBV28 CASSLRGNEQFF TGTGCCAGCAGTCTGAGGGGGAATGAGCAGTTCTTC
- TRBJ2-3 TRBD2 TRBV11-2 CASSLAIAGRLKQDTQYF TGTGCCAGCAGCTTAGCTATAGCGGGACGCTTAAAACAAGATACGCAGTATTTT
- TRBJ2-6 - TRBV7-9 CASSQVGFLGPGANVLTF TGTGCCAGCAGCCAGGTGGGGTTTTTGGGACCTGGGGCCAACGTCCTGACTTTC
once TRBJ2-1 - TRBV2 CASSYSRVNEQFF TGTGCCAGCAGTTACTCCAGGGTTAATGAGCAGTTCTTC
few TRBJ2-5 - TRBV29-1 CSVVRGQETQYF TGCAGCGTTGTTCGAGGCCAAGAGACCCAGTACTTC
- TRBJ2-3 - TRBV9 CASSVAGGDTQYF TGTGCCAGCAGCGTAGCTGGAGGAGATACGCAGTATTTT
- TRBJ2-5 - TRBV12-3/TRBV12-4 CASSLLLVTQETQYF TGTGCCAGCAGTTTGTTATTAGTAACCCAAGAGACCCAGTACTTC
- TRBJ2-3 - TRBV2 CASSSPVGQRGDTQYF TGTGCCAGCAGTTCCCCAGTGGGGCAGCGTGGAGATACGCAGTATTTT
- TRBJ2-2 - TRBV29-1 CSVLQGHAGELFF TGCAGCGTTCTTCAGGGACACGCCGGGGAGCTGTTTTTT
- TRBJ2-5 TRBD1 TRBV28 CASRRQGAETQYF TGTGCCAGCAGGAGACAGGGGGCGGAGACCCAGTACTTC
once TRBJ2-5 - TRBV3-1 CASSQGTRIETQYF TGTGCCAGCAGCCAAGGGACTCGCATCGAGACCCAGTACTTC
- TRBJ1-4 - TRBV30 CAWSVLSGVNEKLFF TGTGCCTGGAGTGTACTTTCGGGGGTGAATGAAAAACTGTTTTTT
- TRBJ2-5 - TRBV20-1 CSASGQQETQYF TGCAGTGCTAGTGGTCAGCAAGAGACCCAGTACTTC
- TRBJ2-3 - TRBV9 CASSVSSGDADTQYF TGTGCCAGCAGCGTATCATCGGGGGACGCAGATACGCAGTATTTT
- TRBJ2-2 - TRBV3-1 CASSQDTGIFGTGELFF TGTGCCAGCAGCCAGGACACAGGAATTTTTGGCACCGGGGAGCTGTTTTTT
- TRBJ1-5 - TRBV20-1 CSAGRATNQPQHF TGCAGTGCTGGAAGGGCAACCAATCAGCCCCAGCATTTT
- TRBJ1-2 - TRBV27 CASSLDLGRGSGYTF TGTGCCAGCAGTTTAGATCTGGGCAGGGGAAGTGGCTACACCTTC
- TRBJ2-1 - TRBV25-1 CASSEEGAGREQFF TGTGCCAGCAGCGAGGAAGGGGCGGGGAGAGAGCAGTTCTTC
- TRBJ2-5 - TRBV27 CASSLSAHGETQYF TGTGCCAGCAGTTTATCTGCCCATGGGGAGACCCAGTACTTC
- TRBJ2-6 - TRBV6-5 CATWGGSGANVLTF TGTGCCACCTGGGGGGGCAGTGGGGCCAACGTCCTGACTTTC
- TRBJ2-1 - TRBV4-2 CASSPQTGRSYNEQFF TGTGCCAGCAGCCCCCAGACGGGACGGTCGTACAATGAGCAGTTCTTC
- TRBJ2-2 - TRBV7-3 CASSLTGGNTGELFF TGTGCCAGCAGCTTAACGGGGGGGAACACCGGGGAGCTGTTTTTT
- TRBJ2-7 - TRBV20-1 CSARDGRGYAYEQYF TGCAGTGCTAGAGATGGACGGGGTTATGCCTACGAGCAGTACTTC
- TRBJ2-5 TRBD1 TRBV20-1 CSATDLTGAQETQYF TGCAGTGCCACCGACCTGACAGGGGCCCAAGAGACCCAGTACTTC
once TRBJ2-7 - TRBV30 CAWSQVRSGPKRDEQYF TGTGCCTGGAGTCAGGTTCGATCAGGACCGAAGAGGGACGAGCAGTACTTC
- TRBJ1-1 - TRBV7-8 CASRTGRMNTEAFF TGTGCCAGCAGGACCGGACGGATGAACACTGAAGCTTTCTTT
- TRBJ1-4 - TRBV29-1 CSVRGPTNEKLFF TGCAGCGTAAGGGGTCCAACTAATGAAAAACTGTTTTTT
- TRBJ1-5 TRBD1 TRBV11-2 CASSLTGVDQPQHF TGTGCCAGCAGCTTAACAGGGGTGGACCAGCCCCAGCATTTT
- TRBJ2-3 TRBD1 TRBV2 CASSERQGLVPQYF TGTGCCAGCAGTGAGAGACAGGGGTTAGTCCCGCAGTATTTT
- TRBJ2-5 TRBD2 TRBV7-2 CASSPAGGGWETQYF TGTGCCAGCAGCCCAGCTGGGGGAGGGTGGGAGACCCAGTACTTC
- TRBJ1-1 - TRBV30 CAWSVNPGTEAFF TGTGCCTGGAGTGTAAATCCGGGCACTGAAGCTTTCTTT
- TRBJ2-1 TRBD2 TRBV7-2 CASSLVSGGSYNEQFF TGTGCCAGCAGCTTAGTTTCGGGGGGCTCCTACAATGAGCAGTTCTTC
- TRBJ2-7 TRBD1 TRBV3-1 CASSQSEGGVPVQYF TGTGCCAGCAGCCAATCGGAAGGGGGCGTACCTGTTCAGTACTTC
- TRBJ2-1 - TRBV18 CASSPMRNEQFF TGTGCCAGCTCACCGATGCGCAATGAGCAGTTCTTC